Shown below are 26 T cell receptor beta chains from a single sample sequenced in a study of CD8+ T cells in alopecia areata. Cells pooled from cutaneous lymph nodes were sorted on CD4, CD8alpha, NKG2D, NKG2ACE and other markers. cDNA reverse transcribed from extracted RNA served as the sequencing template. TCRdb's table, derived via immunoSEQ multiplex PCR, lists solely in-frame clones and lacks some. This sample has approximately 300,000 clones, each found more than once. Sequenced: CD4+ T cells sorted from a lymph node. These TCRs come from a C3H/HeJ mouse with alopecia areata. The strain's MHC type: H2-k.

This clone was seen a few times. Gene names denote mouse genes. The CDR3 reads CASSIEGGGYEQYF. CDR3 bases read: TGTGCCAGCAGTATAGAAGGTGGGGGTTAT. J is TRBJ2-7 and V is TRBV19; perhaps TRBD2 as D (6 bases). The sequence runs out 4 residues before the end of the CDR3; the remainder is reconstructed from the germline J gene. The CDR3 sequence is 14 residues long. Germline V CDR1 and CDR2: FNHDT, SITEND (reference sequence).

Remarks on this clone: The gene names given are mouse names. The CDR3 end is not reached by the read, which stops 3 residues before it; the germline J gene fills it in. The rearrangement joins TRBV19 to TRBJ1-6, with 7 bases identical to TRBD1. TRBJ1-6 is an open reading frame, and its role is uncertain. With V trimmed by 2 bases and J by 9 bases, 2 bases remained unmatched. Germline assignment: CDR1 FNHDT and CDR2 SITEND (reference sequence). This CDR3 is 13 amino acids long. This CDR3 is CASSINRGSPLYF. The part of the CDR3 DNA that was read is TGTGCCAGCAGTATCAACAGGGGTTCGCCC.

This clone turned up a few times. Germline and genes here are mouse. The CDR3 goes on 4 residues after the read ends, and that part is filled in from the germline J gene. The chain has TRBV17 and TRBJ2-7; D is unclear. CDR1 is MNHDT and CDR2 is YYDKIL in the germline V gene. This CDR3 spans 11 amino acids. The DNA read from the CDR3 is TGTGCTAGCAGTAGGAGGGAT. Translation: CASSRRD. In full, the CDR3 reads CASSRRDEQYF.

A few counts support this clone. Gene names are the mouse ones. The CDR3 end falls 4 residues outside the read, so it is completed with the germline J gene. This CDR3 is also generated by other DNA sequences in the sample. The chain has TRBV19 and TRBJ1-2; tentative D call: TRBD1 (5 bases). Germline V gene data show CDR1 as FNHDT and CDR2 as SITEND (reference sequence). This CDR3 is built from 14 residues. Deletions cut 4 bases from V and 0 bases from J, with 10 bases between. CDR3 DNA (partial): TGTGCCAGCAGTCCCGGGGGGGCAAACTCC. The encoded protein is CASSPGGANS. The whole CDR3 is CASSPGGANSDYTF.

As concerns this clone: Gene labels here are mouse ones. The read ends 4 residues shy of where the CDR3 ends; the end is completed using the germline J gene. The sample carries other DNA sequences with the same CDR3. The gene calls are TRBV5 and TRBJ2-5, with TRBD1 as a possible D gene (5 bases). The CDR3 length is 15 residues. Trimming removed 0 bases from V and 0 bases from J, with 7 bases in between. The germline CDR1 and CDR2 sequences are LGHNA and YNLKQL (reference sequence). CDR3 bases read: TGTGCCAGCAGCCAAGAAGGGGATAACCAAGAC. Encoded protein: CASSQEGDNQD. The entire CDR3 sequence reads CASSQEGDNQDTQYF.

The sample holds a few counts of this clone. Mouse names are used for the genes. The CDR3 here is CASSDASGQNNSPLYF. CDR3 DNA (partial): TGTGCCAGCAGTGATGCATCGGGACAGAATAATTCGCCC. V usage is TRBV13-1 and J usage is TRBJ1-6; 7 bases match TRBD1. Read coverage stops 3 residues before the CDR3 terminus; the germline J gene supplies the remainder. TRBJ1-6 is classed as an ORF, of uncertain function. J lost 5 bases, V lost 0 bases, and 5 bases had no gene match. The germline gives CDR1 NSHNY, CDR2 SYGAGN. This CDR3 spans 16 amino acids.

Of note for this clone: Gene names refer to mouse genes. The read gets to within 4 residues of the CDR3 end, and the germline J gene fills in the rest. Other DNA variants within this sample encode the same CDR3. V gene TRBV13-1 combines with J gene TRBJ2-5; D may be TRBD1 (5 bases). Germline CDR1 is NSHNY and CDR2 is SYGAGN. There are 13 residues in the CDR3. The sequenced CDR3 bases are TGTGCCAGCAGTGATGGAGGGGTAGAC. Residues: CASSDGGVD. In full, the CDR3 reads CASSDGGVDTQYF.

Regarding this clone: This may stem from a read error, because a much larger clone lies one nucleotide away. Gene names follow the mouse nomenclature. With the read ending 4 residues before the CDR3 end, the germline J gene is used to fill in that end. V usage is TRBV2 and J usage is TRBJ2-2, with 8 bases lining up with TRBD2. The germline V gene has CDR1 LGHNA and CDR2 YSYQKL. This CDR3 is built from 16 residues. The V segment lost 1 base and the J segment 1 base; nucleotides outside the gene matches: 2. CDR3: CASSQGTGRNTGQLYF. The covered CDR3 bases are TGTGCCAGCAGCCAAGGGACTGGGAGAAACACCGGG.

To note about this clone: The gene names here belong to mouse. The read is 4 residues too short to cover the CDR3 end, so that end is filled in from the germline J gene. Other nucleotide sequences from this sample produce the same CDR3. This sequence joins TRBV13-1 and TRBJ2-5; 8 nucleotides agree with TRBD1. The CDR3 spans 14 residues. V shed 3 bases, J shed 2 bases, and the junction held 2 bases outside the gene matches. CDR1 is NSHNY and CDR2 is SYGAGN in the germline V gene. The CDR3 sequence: CASSGDRGQDTQYF. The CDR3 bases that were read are TGTGCCAGCAGTGGTGACAGGGGCCAAGAC.

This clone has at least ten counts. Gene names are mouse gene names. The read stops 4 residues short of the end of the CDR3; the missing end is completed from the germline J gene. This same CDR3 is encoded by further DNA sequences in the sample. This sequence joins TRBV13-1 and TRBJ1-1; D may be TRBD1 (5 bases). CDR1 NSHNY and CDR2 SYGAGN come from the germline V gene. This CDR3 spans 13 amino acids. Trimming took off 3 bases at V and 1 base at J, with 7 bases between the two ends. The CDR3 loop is CASSAGQNTEVFF. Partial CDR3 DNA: TGTGCCAGCAGTGCCGGACAAAACACA.

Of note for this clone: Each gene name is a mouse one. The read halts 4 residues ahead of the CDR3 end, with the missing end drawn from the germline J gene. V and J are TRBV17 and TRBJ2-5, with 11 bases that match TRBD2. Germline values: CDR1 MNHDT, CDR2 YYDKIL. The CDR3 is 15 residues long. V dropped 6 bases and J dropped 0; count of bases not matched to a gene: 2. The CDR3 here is CASRRDWGNQDTQYF. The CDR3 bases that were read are TGTGCTAGCAGAAGGGACTGGGGGAACCAAGAC.

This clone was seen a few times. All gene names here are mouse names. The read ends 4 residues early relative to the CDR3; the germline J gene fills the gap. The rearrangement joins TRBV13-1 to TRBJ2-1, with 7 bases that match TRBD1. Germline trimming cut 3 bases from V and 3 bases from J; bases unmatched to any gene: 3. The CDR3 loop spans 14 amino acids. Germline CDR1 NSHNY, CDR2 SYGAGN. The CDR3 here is CASSGDRIYAEQFF. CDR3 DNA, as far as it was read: TGTGCCAGCAGTGGGGACAGAATCTATGCT.

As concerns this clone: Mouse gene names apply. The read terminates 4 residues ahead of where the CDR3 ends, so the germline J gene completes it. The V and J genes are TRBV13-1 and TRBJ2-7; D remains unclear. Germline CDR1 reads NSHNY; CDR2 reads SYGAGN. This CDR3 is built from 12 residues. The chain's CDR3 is CASSDFRYEQYF. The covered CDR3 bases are TGTGCCAGCAGTGATTTTAGGTAT.

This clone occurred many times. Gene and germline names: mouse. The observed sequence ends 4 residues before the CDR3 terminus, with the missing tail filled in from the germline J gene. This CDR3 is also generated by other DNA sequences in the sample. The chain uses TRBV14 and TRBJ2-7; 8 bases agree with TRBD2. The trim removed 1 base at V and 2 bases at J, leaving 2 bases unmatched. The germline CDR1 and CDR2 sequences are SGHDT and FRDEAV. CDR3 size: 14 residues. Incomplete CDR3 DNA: TGTGCCAGCAGTTTCAGCTGGGGGGCCTAT. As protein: CASSFSWGAY. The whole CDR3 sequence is CASSFSWGAYEQYF.

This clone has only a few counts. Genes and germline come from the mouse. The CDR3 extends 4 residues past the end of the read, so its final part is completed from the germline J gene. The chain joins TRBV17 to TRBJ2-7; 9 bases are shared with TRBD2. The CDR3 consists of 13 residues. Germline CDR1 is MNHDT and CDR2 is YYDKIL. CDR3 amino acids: CASSIWGGDEQYF. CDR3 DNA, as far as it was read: TGTGCTAGCAGTATTTGGGGGGGCGAT.

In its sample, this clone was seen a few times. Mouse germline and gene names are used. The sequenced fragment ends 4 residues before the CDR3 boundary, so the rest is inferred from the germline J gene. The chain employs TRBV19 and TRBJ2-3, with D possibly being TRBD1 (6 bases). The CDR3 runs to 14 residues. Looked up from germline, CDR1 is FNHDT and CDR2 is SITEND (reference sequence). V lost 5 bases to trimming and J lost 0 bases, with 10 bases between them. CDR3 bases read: TGTGCCAGCAGGAGGGACAAAAGTGCAGAA. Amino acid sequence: CASRRDKSAE. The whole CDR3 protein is CASRRDKSAETLYF.

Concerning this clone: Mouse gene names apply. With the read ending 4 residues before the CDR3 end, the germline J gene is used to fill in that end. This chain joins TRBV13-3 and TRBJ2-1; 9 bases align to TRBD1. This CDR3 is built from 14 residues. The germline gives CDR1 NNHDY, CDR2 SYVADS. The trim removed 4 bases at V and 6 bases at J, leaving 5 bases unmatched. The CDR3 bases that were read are TGTGCCAGCAGTTGGGACAGGGACTTTGCT. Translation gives CASSWDRDFA. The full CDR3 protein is CASSWDRDFAEQFF.

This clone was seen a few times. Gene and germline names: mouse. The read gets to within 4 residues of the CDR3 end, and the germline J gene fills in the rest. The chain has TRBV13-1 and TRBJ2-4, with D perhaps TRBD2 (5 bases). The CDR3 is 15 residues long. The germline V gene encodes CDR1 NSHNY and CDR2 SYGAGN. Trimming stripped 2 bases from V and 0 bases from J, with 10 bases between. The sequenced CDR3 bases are TGTGCCAGCAGTGAGGGGTGGGGTAGTCAAAAC. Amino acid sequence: CASSEGWGSQN. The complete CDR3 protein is CASSEGWGSQNTLYF.

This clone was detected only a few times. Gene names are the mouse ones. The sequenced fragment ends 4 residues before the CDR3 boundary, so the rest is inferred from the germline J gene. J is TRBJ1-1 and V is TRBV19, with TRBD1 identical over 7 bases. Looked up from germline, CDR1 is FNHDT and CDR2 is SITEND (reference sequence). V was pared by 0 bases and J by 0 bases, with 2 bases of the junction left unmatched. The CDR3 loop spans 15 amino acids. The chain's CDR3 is CASSIDGTANTEVFF. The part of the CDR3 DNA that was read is TGTGCCAGCAGTATAGATGGGACAGCAAACACA.

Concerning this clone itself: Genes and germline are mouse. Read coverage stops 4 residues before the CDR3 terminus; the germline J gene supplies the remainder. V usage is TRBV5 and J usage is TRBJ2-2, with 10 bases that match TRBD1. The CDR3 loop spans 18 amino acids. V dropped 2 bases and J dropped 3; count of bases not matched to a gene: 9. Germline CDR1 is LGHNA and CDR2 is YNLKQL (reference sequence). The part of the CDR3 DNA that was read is TGTGCCAGCAGCCAAATCAACCGGGACAGGGGAGACACCGGG. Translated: CASSQINRDRGDTG. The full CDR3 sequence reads CASSQINRDRGDTGQLYF.

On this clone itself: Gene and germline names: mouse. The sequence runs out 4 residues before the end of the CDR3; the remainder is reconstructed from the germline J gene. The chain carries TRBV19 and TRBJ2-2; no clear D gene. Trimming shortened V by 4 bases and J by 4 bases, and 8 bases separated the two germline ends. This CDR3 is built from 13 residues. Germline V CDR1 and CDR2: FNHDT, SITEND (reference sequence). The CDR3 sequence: CASSSDITGQLYF. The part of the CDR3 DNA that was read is TGTGCCAGCAGTTCCGACATCACCGGG.

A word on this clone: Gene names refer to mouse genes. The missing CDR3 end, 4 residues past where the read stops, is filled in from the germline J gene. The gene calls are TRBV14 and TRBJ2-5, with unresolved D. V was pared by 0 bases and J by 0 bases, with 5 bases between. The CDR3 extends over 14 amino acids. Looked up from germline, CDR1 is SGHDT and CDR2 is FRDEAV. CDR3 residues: CASSFYSNQDTQYF. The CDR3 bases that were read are TGTGCCAGCAGTTTCTACAGTAACCAAGAC.

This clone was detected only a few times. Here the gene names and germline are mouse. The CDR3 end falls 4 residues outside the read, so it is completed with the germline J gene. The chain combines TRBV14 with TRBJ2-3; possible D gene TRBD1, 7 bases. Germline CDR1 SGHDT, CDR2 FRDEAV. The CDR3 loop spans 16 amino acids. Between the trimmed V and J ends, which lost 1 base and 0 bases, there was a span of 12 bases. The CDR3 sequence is CASSFRGQGSAETLYF. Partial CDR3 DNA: TGTGCCAGCAGTTTCAGGGGGCAGGGTAGTGCAGAA.

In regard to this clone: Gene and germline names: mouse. Here the CDR3 reads CASSQGQGAPTEVFF. The CDR3 bases that were read are TGTGCCAGCAGCCAAGGACAGGGGGCGCCCACA. The chain joins TRBV5 to TRBJ1-1; 10 bases align to TRBD1. The read comes to an end 4 residues before the CDR3 does, leaving the germline J gene to fill in the end. V trimming: 1 base; J trimming: 4 bases; junction bases outside the gene matches: 3. The germline gives CDR1 LGHNA, CDR2 YNLKQL (reference sequence). CDR3 length equals 15 residues.

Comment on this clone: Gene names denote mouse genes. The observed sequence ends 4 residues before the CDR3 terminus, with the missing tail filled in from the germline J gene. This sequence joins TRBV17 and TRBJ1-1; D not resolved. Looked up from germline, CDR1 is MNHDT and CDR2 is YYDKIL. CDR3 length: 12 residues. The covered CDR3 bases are TGTGCTAGCAGTATTGGTGGTACA. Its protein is CASSIGGT. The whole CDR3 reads CASSIGGTEVFF.

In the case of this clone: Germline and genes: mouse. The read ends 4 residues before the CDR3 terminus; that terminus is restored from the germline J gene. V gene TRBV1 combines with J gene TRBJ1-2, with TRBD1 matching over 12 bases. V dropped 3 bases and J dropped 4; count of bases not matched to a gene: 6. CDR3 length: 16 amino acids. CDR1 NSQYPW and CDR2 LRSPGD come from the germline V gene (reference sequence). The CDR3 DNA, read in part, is TGCACCTGCAGTGCTGGGGACAGGGGGCAGATCTCC. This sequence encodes CTCSAGDRGQIS. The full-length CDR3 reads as CTCSAGDRGQISDYTF.